This T cell receptor (beta chain) was documented in a study of T cell responses to AZD1222 COVID-19 vaccine. Study details: Recipients boosted at about 4 weeks or about 12 weeks are pooled.

CDR3 length: 12 residues. V lost 8 bases and J 3 bases, leaving 10 bases between the germline ends. The germline CDR1 and CDR2 sequences are SEHNR and FQNEAQ (reference sequence). Measured with immunoSEQ multiplex PCR; TCRdb has only the in-frame clones, and not every one. The data contain tens of thousands of clones, approximately 90% of them seen just once; the ten biggest clones take up more than 4.5%. The material sequenced was peripheral blood, taken on day 0 of AZD1222 vaccination. The rearrangement joins TRBV7-9 to TRBJ1-1; D possibly corresponds to TRBD1 (5 bases). The source is an adult in good health. The CDR3 is CASEWGHTEAFF. The CDR3 nucleotides are TGTGCCAGCGAATGGGGCCACACTGAAGCTTTCTTT.